Listed here are 21 T cell receptor beta chains from one sample, sequenced in a study. Using its own MiXCR run on the 5' RACE reads, TCRdb lists one record per CDR3 protein. The profile covers 35,000 to 50,000 distinct CDR3 sequences, with approximately 22% appearing a single time and 4% taken by the ten largest. Tregs were sorted as CD4+CD25+CD127-/low cells. The sequenced sample was Tregs sorted from blood. All receptors come from a female donor with breast cancer.

This clonotype has a count of ten or more. V usage is TRBV24-1 and J usage is TRBJ2-5, with D perhaps TRBD1 (5 bases). The germline V and J ends were trimmed by 1 base and 2 bases, with 7 bases remaining between them. CDR3 size: 14 residues. CDR1 KGHDR and CDR2 SFDVKD come from the germline V gene. The DNA for the CDR3 is TGTGCCACCAGTGATTTACAGGAGCAAGAGACCCAGTACTTC. Residues: CATSDLQEQETQYF.

This chain joins TRBV19 and TRBJ2-1; D is unresolved. The CDR3 is 13 residues long. V was trimmed by 7 bases and J by 7 bases, leaving 14 bases between them. Germline loops: CDR1 LNHDA, CDR2 SQIVND (reference sequence). CDR3 in amino acids: CASNVVMGNEQFF. For the CDR3, the DNA is TGTGCCAGTAACGTCGTAATGGGGAATGAGCAGTTCTTC.

This clonotype was observed at least ten times. The chain uses TRBV5-1 and TRBJ1-1; no definite D call. The CDR3 is made up of 13 amino acids. The V end was cut by 1 base, the J end by 1 base, with 5 bases between. Germline V gene sequence: CDR1 SGHRS, CDR2 YFSETQ. CDR3: CASSLTANTEAFF. For the CDR3, the DNA is TGCGCCAGCAGCTTGACAGCGAACACTGAAGCTTTCTTT.

This clonotype was observed a few times. This chain links TRBV7-3 with TRBJ2-5; 9 nucleotides line up with TRBD1. Losses at the gene ends were 3 bases for V and 4 bases for J; bases not matched to a gene: 9. Per the germline V gene, CDR1 is SGHTA and CDR2 is FQGTGA. The CDR3 extends over 16 amino acids. The CDR3, as DNA: TGTGCCAGCAGCTTGGATACCGGGACAGGGATAGAGACCCAGTACTTC. This sequence encodes CASSLDTGTGIETQYF.

Only a few counts were recorded for this clonotype. The chain employs TRBV4-2 and TRBJ2-3, with 11 bases lining up with TRBD1. There are 16 residues in the CDR3. J gave up 3 bases and V 3 bases, and 5 bases lay outside the gene matches. CDR1 is LGHNA, CDR2 YNFKEQ, per germline. The CDR3 sequence: CASSQVRDRGTDTQYF. CDR3 nucleotide sequence: TGTGCCAGCAGCCAGGTCCGGGACAGGGGGACAGATACGCAGTATTTT.

This clonotype was found many times. The chain couples TRBV7-2 to TRBJ2-4, with 8 bases matching TRBD1. Germline loops: CDR1 SGHTA, CDR2 FQGNSA. J lost 1 base, V lost 5 bases, and 10 bases had no gene match. The CDR3 loop spans 17 amino acids. In nucleotides, the CDR3 is TGTGCCAGCAGCAAGAGGGACAGGAGGTTGGCCAAAAACATTCAGTACTTC. The encoded protein is CASSKRDRRLAKNIQYF.

This clonotype has ten or more counts. This chain joins TRBV7-9 and TRBJ2-7; either TRBD1 or TRBD2 may fit D (5 bases each). Per the germline V gene, CDR1 is SEHNR and CDR2 is FQNEAQ (reference sequence). Trimming took 5 bases from V and 0 from J, leaving 14 bases between them. CDR3 length: 15 amino acids. CDR3 residues: CASSGPGASSYEQYF. CDR3 nucleotides: TGTGCCAGCAGCGGACCCGGGGCTAGCTCCTACGAGCAGTACTTC.

This clonotype was found a few times. The CDR3 region is CATSDNYEQYF. In DNA, the CDR3 is TGTGCCACCAGTGACAACTACGAGCAGTACTTC. The V gene is TRBV24-1, the J gene TRBJ2-7; no definite D call. Germline values: CDR1 KGHDR, CDR2 SFDVKD. V dropped 4 bases and J dropped 3 bases, with 3 bases sitting between them. This CDR3 has 11 residues.

The V gene is TRBV28, the J gene TRBJ2-7; TRBD1 agrees at 8 bases. The CDR3 is 15 amino acids. V was pared by 6 bases and J by 4 bases, with 11 bases of the junction left unmatched. Germline V gene data show CDR1 as MDHEN and CDR2 as SYDVKM. The CDR3 loop is CASRGRTGILYEQYF. In nucleotides, the CDR3 is TGTGCCAGCAGAGGTAGGACAGGGATTCTATACGAGCAGTACTTC. Complete variable domain (other parts from reference TRBV28 and TRBJ2-7): DVKVTQSSRYLVKRTGEKVFLECVQDMDHENMFWYRQDPGLGLRLIYFSYDVKMKEKGDIPEGYSVSREKKERFSLILESASTNQTSMYLCASRGRTGILYEQYFGPGTRLTVT.

This clonotype was detected only a few times. CDR3 sequence reads: CASRIRCLAKTYEQYF. The DNA of the CDR3 is TGTGCCAGCAGGATAAGGTGCCTAGCGAAAACCTACGAGCAGTACTTC. The chain carries TRBV7-3 and TRBJ2-7, with D possibly matching TRBD2 (6 bases). Germline CDR1 is SGHTA and CDR2 is FQGTGA. The V gene lost 6 bases and the J gene lost 2 bases, with 20 bases spanning the gap. The CDR3 is 16 residues long.

This clonotype was seen at least ten times. The gene calls are TRBV25-1 and TRBJ2-3, with D possibly TRBD1 on 5 matching bases. Trimming removed 3 bases at V and 7 bases at J, with 8 bases between. Germline V gene data show CDR1 as MGHDK and CDR2 as SYGVNS. CDR3 size: 12 residues. CDR3 residues: CASSDTGHTQYF. CDR3 DNA: TGTGCCAGCAGTGACACAGGTCATACGCAGTATTTT. Filled out from reference TRBV25-1 and TRBJ2-3, the complete variable domain reads EADIYQTPRYLVIGTGKKITLECSQTMGHDKMYWYQQDPGMELHLIHYSYGVNSTEKGDLSSESTVSRIRTEHFPLTLESARPSHTSQYLCASSDTGHTQYFGPGTRLTVL.

Regarding this clonotype: Since a much larger clone is just one base distant, this may be a read error. CDR3 loop: CASSIPDRVLEQYF. The CDR3 nucleotides read TGCGCCAGCAGCATTCCGGACAGGGTCCTCGAGCAGTACTTC. The chain links TRBV5-1 to TRBJ2-7; 8 bases line up with TRBD1. Germline V lookup: CDR1 SGHRS, CDR2 YFSETQ. Losses at the gene ends were 4 bases for V and 6 bases for J; bases not matched to a gene: 9. The CDR3 covers 14 residues.

This clonotype has at least ten counts. The gene calls are TRBV27 and TRBJ2-5; weak D call: TRBD2 (5 bases). V lost 4 bases and J 4 bases, leaving 13 bases between the germline ends. From germline, CDR1 is MNHEY and CDR2 SMNVEV (reference sequence). The CDR3 is made up of 14 amino acids. The CDR3 region has the DNA TGTGCCAGCAGTTCGGACTTACCCCCAGAGACCCAGTACTTC. It is translated as CASSSDLPPETQYF.

In this sample, this clonotype turned up many times. V gene TRBV7-9 combines with J gene TRBJ2-5; tentative D call: TRBD1 (5 bases). From germline, CDR1 is SEHNR and CDR2 FQNEAQ (reference sequence). The CDR3 sequence is 13 residues long. V was pared by 5 bases and J by 3 bases, with 10 bases between. CDR3 bases: TGTGCCAGCAGCCCAAGGGGAAAAGAGACCCAGTACTTC. Residues: CASSPRGKETQYF.

This clonotype has just a few counts. The chain employs TRBV19 and TRBJ2-1; 8 bases fit TRBD1. J gave up 1 base and V 1 base, and 6 bases lay outside the gene matches. This CDR3 comprises 17 residues. Germline V CDR1 and CDR2: LNHDA, SQIVND (reference sequence). The CDR3 region has the DNA TGTGCCAGTAGTATAGCCCACGGGGACAGGTCCTACAATGAGCAGTTCTTC. As protein: CASSIAHGDRSYNEQFF.

This clonotype was counted ten times or more. The rearrangement joins TRBV7-3 to TRBJ2-3, with D unclear. In germline, CDR1 is SGHTA, CDR2 FQGTGA. The CDR3 loop spans 14 amino acids. The V end lost 5 bases, the J end lost 2 bases, and 11 bases lay between the germline ends. CDR3 nucleotide sequence: TGTGCCAGCAGCCTAAACGACTTCACAGATACGCAGTATTTT. Amino acid sequence: CASSLNDFTDTQYF.

The gene calls are TRBV28 and TRBJ2-7, with 13 bases aligning to TRBD2. After removal of 1 base from V and 4 bases from J, the junction contained 7 bases not matched to a gene. CDR3 length equals 17 residues. Germline CDR1 is MDHEN and CDR2 is SYDVKM. The CDR3 nucleotides are TGTGCCAGCAGTTTATCCGGACTAGCGGGAGATGCTTACGAGCAGTACTTC. It codes for CASSLSGLAGDAYEQYF.

The chain uses TRBV24-1 and TRBJ1-5; D is ambiguous. Trimming removed 4 bases from V and 5 bases from J, with 11 bases in between. Looked up from germline, CDR1 is KGHDR and CDR2 is SFDVKD. The CDR3 runs 14 residues. This CDR3 is CATSDRFLDQPQHF. The CDR3 bases are TGTGCCACCAGTGACAGATTTCTGGATCAGCCCCAGCATTTT.

This clonotype has only a few counts. The chain couples TRBV2 to TRBJ2-5; 7 positions match TRBD2. The CDR3 is made up of 15 amino acids. The junction had 5 bases not matched to a gene; V was cut back by 3 bases and J by 1 base. Looked up from germline, CDR1 is SNHLY and CDR2 is FYNNEI. CDR3 protein: CASSDSGTIQETQYF. The CDR3 DNA follows: TGTGCCAGCAGTGATTCCGGGACTATCCAAGAGACCCAGTACTTC.

The V call is TRBV3-1, the J call TRBJ1-2; weak D call: TRBD1 (5 bases). V lost 0 bases and J lost 6, with 11 bases in between. Germline V gene lookup returns CDR1 LGHDT and CDR2 YNNKEL (reference sequence). This CDR3 spans 14 amino acids. The CDR3: CASSQEAWGNGYTF. Written as DNA, the CDR3 is TGTGCCAGCAGCCAAGAAGCTTGGGGGAATGGCTACACCTTC.

V usage is TRBV20-1 and J usage is TRBJ2-1; tentative D call: TRBD1 (6 bases). The CDR3 covers 14 residues. The germline gives CDR1 DFQATT, CDR2 SNEGSKA (reference sequence). The CDR3 DNA follows: TGCAGAGTTAAGGACAGAACGACCTACAATGAGCAGTTCTTC. Translating gives CRVKDRTTYNEQFF.